The subject of this entry is one T cell receptor beta chain. The sample originates from a study of technical replicates of blood from a handful of donors. Profiled with immunoSEQ multiplex PCR; TCRdb holds only in-frame clones, not every one. Among some 66,000 clones, 95% to 98% were seen once, and the ten largest hold around 0.16%. The sequenced sample was T cells isolated from PBMCs. The TCR originated in a human donor in good health.

Here the CDR3 DNA reads TGTGCCAGCAGCGCGGGACTAGACGCTAAAGAGACCCAGTACTTC. This gives the protein CASSAGLDAKETQYF. The chain combines TRBV5-4 with TRBJ2-5, with 8 bases lining up with TRBD2. The CDR3 runs 15 residues. Germline assignment: CDR1 SGHNT and CDR2 YYREEE (reference sequence). V lost 4 bases to trimming and J lost 3 bases; unmatched junction nucleotides: 8.